These 24 T cell receptor beta chains originate from one sample sequenced in a study of CD8 T cells in Susac syndrome (dated by TCRdb to between 2018 and 2021). Libraries were prepared through the immunoSEQ multiplex PCR assay. RNA was extracted using the RNeasy kit, and roughly 0.45 to 1 ug of the RNA was reverse transcribed with random hexamers. TCRdb reprocessing: public reads trimmed at Q25 with fastp, clones called with MiXCR, in-frame beta chains kept. When rows share a CDR3 protein, they turn into one entry using the most common DNA and genes. This sample is represented by over 80,000 distinct CDR3 sequences; 85% to 95% of them were singletons. In total, the top ten clones hold around 0.31% of the sample. The source material was CD8+ T cells from PBMCs. The receptors originated from a human donor in good health.

V gene TRBV4-1 combines with J gene TRBJ2-1; a possible D gene is TRBD2 (5 bases). The germline V gene has CDR1 MGHRA and CDR2 YSYEKL. The CDR3 sequence is 16 residues long. The V end lost 2 bases, the J end lost 0 bases, and 11 bases lay between the germline ends. The DNA of the CDR3 is TGCGCCAGCAGCCAAAAGGCACTAGACTCCTACAATGAGCAGTTCTTC. Protein: CASSQKALDSYNEQFF.

The rearrangement joins TRBV29-1 to TRBJ2-1; a weak D match, TRBD2 (5 bases). The CDR3 sequence is 14 residues long. V dropped 5 bases and J dropped 5 bases, with 16 bases sitting between them. Looked up from germline, CDR1 is SQVTM and CDR2 is ANQGSEA. The CDR3 spells CSVWESSTNNEQFF. For the CDR3, the DNA is TGCAGCGTTTGGGAGTCCTCGACGAACAATGAGCAGTTCTTC.

This clonotype is a singleton in its sample. The chain uses TRBV18 and TRBJ2-7; no firm D call. Germline V gene data show CDR1 as KGHSH and CDR2 as LQKENI. Trimming took off 3 bases at V and 0 bases at J, with 6 bases between the two ends. The CDR3 length is 13 residues. DNA for the CDR3: TGTGCCAGCTCACCCCCAGCCTCCTACGAGCAGTACTTC. Its protein product is CASSPPASYEQYF.

The chain uses TRBV27 and TRBJ2-4; 9 bases align to TRBD2. The V segment lost 6 bases and the J segment 1 base; nucleotides outside the gene matches: 7. The CDR3 is 16 residues long. Germline V gives CDR1 MNHEY, CDR2 SMNVEV (reference sequence). The CDR3 here is CASRYSGGIAKNIQYF. In nucleotides, the CDR3 is TGTGCCAGCAGATATAGCGGGGGAATTGCCAAAAACATTCAGTACTTC.

The rearrangement uses TRBV24-1 and TRBJ2-1; D unclear. CDR1 and CDR2 (germline): KGHDR, SFDVKD. The CDR3 runs 14 residues. The V end was cut by 3 bases, the J end by 2 bases, with 7 bases between. CDR3 sequence (DNA): TGTGCCACCAGTGATCGGGCCCCCTACAATGAGCAGTTCTTC. This sequence encodes CATSDRAPYNEQFF.

V gene TRBV3-1 combines with J gene TRBJ2-4; D ambiguous. Germline CDR1 LGHDT, CDR2 YNNKEL (reference sequence). V shed 1 base and J shed 8 bases, with 12 bases lying between them. CDR3 size: 14 residues. CDR3 residues: CASSQVGEAYIQYF. The CDR3 coding sequence is TGTGCCAGCAGCCAAGTAGGCGAGGCGTACATTCAGTACTTC. Full variable domain (remainder filled in from reference TRBV3-1 and TRBJ2-4): DTAVSQTPKYLVTQMGNDKSIKCEQNLGHDTMYWYKQDSKKFLKIMFSYNNKELIINETVPNRFSPKSPDKAHLNLHINSLELGDSAVYFCASSQVGEAYIQYFGAGTRLSVL.

The gene calls are TRBV3-1 and TRBJ2-7; 10 bases line up with TRBD2. V lost 4 bases and J lost 1; bases outside the gene matches: 7. The germline V gene encodes CDR1 LGHDT and CDR2 YNNKEL (reference sequence). The CDR3 is 16 amino acids. CDR3 coding DNA: TGTGCCAGCAGCCGCCATGAGACTAGCGGGTCCTACGAGCAGTACTTC. Translated: CASSRHETSGSYEQYF.

The chain links TRBV29-1 to TRBJ2-1, with D hard to call. V was shortened by 6 bases and J by 0 bases, with 12 bases between the two germline ends. The CDR3 is 14 amino acids. CDR1 is SQVTM and CDR2 is ANQGSEA in the germline V gene. CDR3 sequence reads: CSVPPRSSYNEQFF. CDR3 coding DNA: TGCAGCGTACCACCGAGAAGCTCCTACAATGAGCAGTTCTTC.

The chain couples TRBV14 to TRBJ2-3; D not resolved. Trimming cost V 5 bases and J 2 bases, with 14 bases left between them. The CDR3 runs to 15 residues. Looked up from germline, CDR1 is SGHDN and CDR2 is FVKESK. The DNA for the CDR3 is TGTGCCAGCAGCTATCTCGAAGGGTTCACAGATACGCAGTATTTT. Translation: CASSYLEGFTDTQYF.

CDR3 region: CASSLSPQEPNYGYTF. The DNA for the CDR3 is TGTGCCAGCAGTTTAAGTCCACAGGAACCGAACTATGGCTACACCTTC. This rearrangement joins TRBV28 to TRBJ1-2, with D tentatively TRBD1 (5 bases). The CDR3 has 16 residues. The germline V gene encodes CDR1 MDHEN and CDR2 SYDVKM. V gave up 2 bases and J gave up 2 bases, with 15 bases separating them.

The chain links TRBV19 to TRBJ2-3; D is uncertain. CDR1 is LNHDA, CDR2 SQIVND, per germline (reference sequence). Between the trimmed V and J ends, which lost 5 bases and 0 bases, there was a span of 12 bases. The CDR3 loop spans 15 amino acids. The CDR3 DNA sequence: TGTGCCAGTAGTCCAGCAGGTAGTAGCACAGATACGCAGTATTTT. Translation gives CASSPAGSSTDTQYF.

V and J are TRBV7-3 and TRBJ1-1; D may be TRBD1 (6 bases). Per the germline V gene, CDR1 is SGHTA and CDR2 is FQGTGA. V was pared by 5 bases and J by 0 bases, with 16 bases between. CDR3 length: 16 amino acids. CDR3 in amino acids: CASSLGTPGMNTEAFF. CDR3 sequence (DNA): TGTGCCAGCAGCCTGGGGACACCAGGGATGAACACTGAAGCTTTCTTT.

The chain is built from TRBV12-3 or TRBV12-4 and TRBJ1-5; D ambiguous. The CDR3 runs to 14 residues. The germline V and J ends were trimmed by 0 bases and 0 bases, with 3 bases remaining between them. The CDR3: CASSLALSNQPQHF. For the CDR3, the DNA is TGTGCCAGCAGTTTAGCCCTTAGCAATCAGCCCCAGCATTTT.

This rearrangement joins TRBV9 to TRBJ2-1, with 10 bases identical to TRBD2. The CDR3 spans 17 residues. V lost 7 bases, J lost 0 bases, and 10 bases stayed unmatched. From germline, CDR1 is SGDLS and CDR2 YYNGEE. DNA for the CDR3: TGTGCCAGCGAAGGGCTAGCGGGGGCGAGCTCCTACAATGAGCAGTTCTTC. It encodes CASEGLAGASSYNEQFF.

The chain has TRBV13 and TRBJ2-2; TRBD2 is a possible D gene (5 bases). This CDR3 contains 16 residues. Germline-derived CDR1 and CDR2 are PRHDT and FYEKMQ (reference sequence). The V end lost 0 bases, the J end lost 5 bases, and 13 bases lay between the germline ends. The CDR3, as DNA: TGTGCCAGCAGCTTAGGCCTCGGATCGGGGACCGGGGAGCTGTTTTTT. It codes for CASSLGLGSGTGELFF. The variable domain in full, with the rest retrieved from reference TRBV13 and TRBJ2-2, is AAGVIQSPRHLIKEKRETATLKCYPIPRHDTVYWYQQGPGQDPQFLISFYEKMQSDKGSIPDRFSAQQFSDYHSELNMSSLELGDSALYFCASSLGLGSGTGELFFGEGSRLTVL.

The rearrangement links TRBV13 to TRBJ2-5; possibly TRBD2 for D (7 bases). This CDR3 spans 15 amino acids. The germline V and J ends were trimmed by 5 bases and 3 bases, with 16 bases remaining between them. CDR1 is PRHDT, CDR2 FYEKMQ, per germline (reference sequence). This CDR3 is CASSPRGGAEETQYF. In DNA, the CDR3 is TGTGCCAGCAGCCCACGTGGGGGGGCGGAAGAGACCCAGTACTTC.

The CDR3 coding sequence is TGCGCCAGCAGCCAAGGGCTGGGGAGCTCCTACAATGAGCAGTTCTTC. Its translation is CASSQGLGSSYNEQFF. The rearrangement joins TRBV4-1 to TRBJ2-1; TRBD2 might be the D (5 bases). Germline V gives CDR1 MGHRA, CDR2 YSYEKL. CDR3 size: 16 residues. Trimming cost V 1 base and J 0 bases, with 10 bases left between them.

This chain joins TRBV15 and TRBJ1-1; TRBD1 might be the D (5 bases). V lost 1 base, J lost 0 bases, and 12 bases lay in between. From germline, CDR1 is LNHNV and CDR2 YYDKDF (reference sequence). The CDR3 has 16 residues. CDR3 protein: CATSRGRGKMNTEAFF. As DNA, the CDR3 is TGTGCCACCAGCAGAGGAAGGGGCAAGATGAACACTGAAGCTTTCTTT.

The rearrangement links TRBV7-6 to TRBJ2-1; D gene uncertain. The CDR3 runs to 11 residues. V lost 5 bases to trimming and J lost 12 bases, with 11 bases between them. Germline CDR1 reads SGHVS; CDR2 reads FNYEAQ. CDR3 protein: CASSPGRGQFF. The CDR3 DNA sequence: TGTGCCAGCAGCCCCGGCCGCGGGCAGTTCTTC.

The chain couples TRBV29-1 to TRBJ1-2; no reliable D call. There are 10 residues in the CDR3. CDR1 and CDR2 from the germline V gene are SQVTM and ANQGSEA. Between the trimmed V and J ends, which lost 3 bases and 8 bases, there was a span of 7 bases. CDR3 amino acids: CSVDVGGYTF. The CDR3 bases are TGCAGCGTTGATGTGGGGGGCTACACCTTC.

The J gene is TRBJ2-6, the V gene TRBV29-1; 7 bases align to TRBD2. Per the germline V gene, CDR1 is SQVTM and CDR2 is ANQGSEA. Losses at the gene ends were 7 bases for V and 1 base for J; bases not matched to a gene: 7. The CDR3 is 15 amino acids. The CDR3 DNA follows: TGCAGCGCCCTGGGAGGGAAGTCTGGGGCCAACGTCCTGACTTTC. Translated: CSALGGKSGANVLTF.

The chain recombines TRBV3-1 with TRBJ2-3; 11 nucleotides align to TRBD2. The CDR3 extends over 17 amino acids. Germline V gene data show CDR1 as LGHDT and CDR2 as YNNKEL (reference sequence). Trimming at V came to 0 bases and at J to 8 bases, leaving 10 bases not matched to a gene. The CDR3 is CASSQEGLAGGRGTQYF. As DNA, the CDR3 is TGTGCCAGCAGCCAAGAGGGTCTAGCGGGGGGCAGGGGTACGCAGTATTTT.

The table lists this clonotype with a count of one. The rearrangement links TRBV19 to TRBJ2-7, with 8 bases that match TRBD2. In germline, CDR1 is LNHDA, CDR2 SQIVND (reference sequence). This CDR3 is 17 amino acids long. V was pared by 0 bases and J by 3 bases, with 10 bases of the junction left unmatched. The CDR3 DNA sequence: TGTGCCAGTAGTATAGATCGTCGGGCGGGGGGCCGCTACGAGCAGTACTTC. Its translation: CASSIDRRAGGRYEQYF.

The chain combines TRBV19 with TRBJ2-5, with D possibly called TRBD1 or TRBD2 (7 bases each). Trimming took off 3 bases at V and 6 bases at J, with 23 bases between the two ends. The CDR3 runs to 17 residues. In germline, CDR1 is LNHDA, CDR2 SQIVND (reference sequence). The CDR3 spells CASSIKAGQLAEQTQYF. The CDR3 DNA sequence: TGTGCCAGTAGTATCAAAGCGGGACAGTTGGCGGAGCAGACCCAGTACTTC.